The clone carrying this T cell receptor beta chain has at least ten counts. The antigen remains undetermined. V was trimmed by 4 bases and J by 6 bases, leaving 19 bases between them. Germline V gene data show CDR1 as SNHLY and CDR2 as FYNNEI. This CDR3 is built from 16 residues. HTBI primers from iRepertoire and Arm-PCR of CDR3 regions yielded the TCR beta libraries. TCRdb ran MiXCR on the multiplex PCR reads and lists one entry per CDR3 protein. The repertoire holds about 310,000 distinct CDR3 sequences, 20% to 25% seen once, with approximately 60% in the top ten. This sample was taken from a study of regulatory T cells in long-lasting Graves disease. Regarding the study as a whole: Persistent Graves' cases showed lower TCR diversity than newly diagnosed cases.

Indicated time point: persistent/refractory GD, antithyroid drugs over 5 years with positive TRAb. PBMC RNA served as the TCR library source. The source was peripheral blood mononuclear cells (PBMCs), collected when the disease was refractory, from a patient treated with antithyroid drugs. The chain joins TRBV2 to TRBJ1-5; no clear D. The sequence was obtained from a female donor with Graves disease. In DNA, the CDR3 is TGTGCCAGCAGTGCGGCTTGGGTGGATCGGGTTCAGCCCCAGCATTTT. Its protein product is CASSAAWVDRVQPQHF.